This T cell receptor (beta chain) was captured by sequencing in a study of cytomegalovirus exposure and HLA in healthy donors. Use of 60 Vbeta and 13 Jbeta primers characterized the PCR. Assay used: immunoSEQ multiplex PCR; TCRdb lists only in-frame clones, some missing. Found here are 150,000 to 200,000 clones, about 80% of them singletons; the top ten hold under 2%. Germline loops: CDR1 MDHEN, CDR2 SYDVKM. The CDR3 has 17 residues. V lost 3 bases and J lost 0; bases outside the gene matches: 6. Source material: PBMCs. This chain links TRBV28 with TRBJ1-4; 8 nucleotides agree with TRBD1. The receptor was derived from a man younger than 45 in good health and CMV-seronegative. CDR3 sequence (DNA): TGTGCCAGCAGTTTCTTAGGCAGGGGGCCAACTAATGAAAAACTGTTTTTT. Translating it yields CASSFLGRGPTNEKLFF.